The next 25 T cell receptor beta chains were all read from a single sample in a study of blood T cells in healthy people across ages. Using a J-beta primer mix together with a sample-barcoded 5' primer, a second PCR was run for roughly 7 to 12 cycles. MiXCR was run by TCRdb on the 5' RACE reads, yielding one entry per CDR3 protein. The table lists 1.5 million to 2 million distinct CDR3 sequences, roughly 43% of them singletons. Sequences were obtained from blood. The receptors derive from a human donor in good health.

The sample holds a few counts of this clonotype. The gene calls are TRBV12-3 or TRBV12-4 and TRBJ2-1, with 7 bases lining up with TRBD1. The CDR3 consists of 14 residues. With 7 bases clipped from V and 6 bases from J, the junction kept 9 bases outside the gene matches. The CDR3 loop reads CASTLDRVSNEQFF. CDR3 DNA: TGTGCCAGCACCTTAGACAGGGTCAGCAATGAGCAGTTCTTC.

The rearrangement joins TRBV6-1 to TRBJ1-5; D gene ambiguous. The V end lost 7 bases, the J end lost 4 bases, and 11 bases lay between the germline ends. Germline lookup yields CDR1 MNHNS and CDR2 SASEGT. CDR3 size: 13 residues. CDR3 sequence reads: CASMSTGNQPQHF. The CDR3 DNA is TGTGCCAGCATGAGCACGGGAAATCAGCCCCAGCATTTT.

On this clonotype itself: One junction end disagrees with the germline gene, perhaps due to a read error. The genes are TRBV11-2 and TRBJ2-3; 8 bases are a match to TRBD1. The CDR3 is 15 residues long. The germline V gene has CDR1 SGHAT and CDR2 FQNNGV. The CDR3 reads CAGSPTGVPTDTQYF. The DNA for the CDR3 is TGTGCCGGCAGCCCGACAGGGGTCCCCACAGATACGCAGTATTTT.

The chain joins TRBV12-3 or TRBV12-4 to TRBJ1-4; D may be TRBD1 (6 bases). The CDR3 extends over 13 amino acids. V was pared by 7 bases and J by 8 bases, with 14 bases between. CDR3 in amino acids: CASKGTRGEKLFF. The CDR3, as DNA: TGTGCCAGCAAGGGGACAAGGGGAGAAAAACTGTTTTTT.

The chain uses TRBV6-2 or TRBV6-3 and TRBJ2-3; D gene ambiguous. The CDR3 loop spans 14 amino acids. The germline V and J ends were trimmed by 2 bases and 3 bases, with 9 bases remaining between them. Germline CDR1 is MNHEY and CDR2 is SVGEGT. The CDR3 DNA follows: TGTGCCAGCAGTTACGAGGCATTGACAGATACGCAGTATTTT. This codes for CASSYEALTDTQYF.

A few counts support this clonotype. This rearrangement joins TRBV7-3 to TRBJ2-1; a possible D gene is TRBD2 (5 bases). The CDR3 sequence is 13 residues long. V lost 5 bases and J 9 bases, leaving 14 bases between the germline ends. Germline values: CDR1 SGHTA, CDR2 FQGTGA. CDR3 in amino acids: CASSQANRGEQFF. CDR3 DNA sequence: TGTGCCAGCAGCCAAGCTAATCGGGGTGAGCAGTTCTTC.

This rearrangement joins TRBV14 to TRBJ2-1; D might be TRBD2 (5 bases). Trimming removed 2 bases from V and 1 base from J, with 12 bases in between. CDR1 and CDR2 (germline): SGHDN, FVKESK. The CDR3 has 16 residues. The CDR3 DNA follows: TGTGCCAGCAGCCAACGGAGGACCAGTTCCTACAATGAGCAGTTCTTC. It yields the protein CASSQRRTSSYNEQFF.

The gene calls are TRBV7-2 and TRBJ1-6; D call uncertain. From germline, CDR1 is SGHTA and CDR2 FQGNSA. The V gene lost 1 base and the J gene lost 3 bases, with 7 bases spanning the gap. The CDR3 runs 15 residues. CDR3 loop: CASSLGGNYNSPLHF. For the CDR3, the DNA is TGTGCCAGCAGCTTAGGCGGGAACTATAATTCACCCCTCCACTTT.

This chain uses TRBV20-1 with TRBJ2-1; D not resolved. V dropped 5 bases and J dropped 0 bases, with 11 bases sitting between them. This CDR3 contains 14 residues. Germline CDR1 is DFQATT and CDR2 is SNEGSKA (reference sequence). The CDR3 DNA sequence: TGCAGTGCTGAAGATGGTAACTCCTACAATGAGCAGTTCTTC. This gives the protein CSAEDGNSYNEQFF.

V is TRBV14 and J is TRBJ1-6, with 9 bases fitting TRBD1. Germline V CDR1 and CDR2: SGHDN, FVKESK. Trimming at V came to 0 bases and at J to 6 bases, leaving 6 bases not matched to a gene. The CDR3 sequence is 17 residues long. CDR3 amino acids: CASSQDQADRGNSPLHF. The CDR3 DNA follows: TGTGCCAGCAGCCAAGATCAGGCGGACAGGGGTAATTCACCCCTCCACTTT.

A few counts support this clonotype. A far more abundant clone sits one base away, making this likely a read error. The chain has TRBV7-3 and TRBJ2-1, with unresolved D. CDR1 and CDR2 (germline): SGHTA, FQGTGA. Trimming pared 2 bases from V and 6 bases from J, leaving 14 bases between. This CDR3 is built from 15 residues. The CDR3, as DNA: TGTGCCAGCAGCTTAGGTGGCAGCAGCTGCAATGAGCAGTTCTTC. Protein sequence: CASSLGGSSCNEQFF.

This clonotype was seen only a few times. The chain joins TRBV7-9 to TRBJ1-2, with no clear D. Per the germline V gene, CDR1 is SEHNR and CDR2 is FQNEAQ (reference sequence). The CDR3 runs 15 residues. V lost 1 base to trimming and J lost 4 bases, with 13 bases between them. The CDR3 DNA sequence: TGTGCCAGCAGCTTAGATGTGGTGAGAGGCTATGGCTACACCTTC. Its translation: CASSLDVVRGYGYTF.

Ten or more counts support this clonotype. This chain links TRBV7-8 with TRBJ2-7; tentatively, D is TRBD1 (6 bases). This CDR3 spans 12 amino acids. V was pared by 6 bases and J by 2 bases, with 8 bases between. CDR1 and CDR2 from the germline V gene are SGHVS and FQNEAQ. For the CDR3, the DNA is TGTGCCAGCAGTTACAGGGCCTACGAGCAGTACTTC. The encoded protein is CASSYRAYEQYF.

A note on this clonotype: One end of the junction does not line up with germline, which may come from a read error. The CDR3, as DNA: TGTACCAGCACTAGACCCGGGGGCTACGAGCAGTACTTC. Its protein product is CTSTRPGGYEQYF. The chain employs TRBV6-5 and TRBJ2-4, with D perhaps matching TRBD2 (6 bases). With the DNA end fitting TRBJ2-7 better, the J assignment may be wrong. This CDR3 has 13 amino acids. Per germline, CDR1 MNHEY and CDR2 SVGAGI.

The rearrangement links TRBV15 to TRBJ1-5; D might be TRBD1 (5 bases). The CDR3 totals 16 residues. Trimming left V 1 base short and J 6 bases short, with 16 bases between. Germline CDR1 reads LNHNV; CDR2 reads YYDKDF (reference sequence). This CDR3 is CATSRVRQSASQPQHF. CDR3 DNA: TGTGCCACCAGCAGAGTACGACAGTCTGCGAGTCAGCCCCAGCATTTT.

The genes are TRBV4-3 and TRBJ2-4; the D gene is possibly TRBD2 (5 bases). The CDR3 runs 14 residues. Germline V gene lookup returns CDR1 LGHNA and CDR2 YSLEER. V was shortened by 1 base and J by 13 bases, with 17 bases between the two germline ends. The CDR3 here is CASSQGVEGWEQYF. In DNA form, the CDR3 reads TGCGCCAGCAGCCAAGGTGTAGAGGGTTGGGAGCAGTACTTC.

The CDR3 reads CASRVATEAFF. DNA for the CDR3: TGTGCCAGCCGGGTGGCGACTGAAGCTTTCTTT. The chain combines TRBV7-2 with TRBJ1-1; D call uncertain. The CDR3 has 11 residues. Germline assignment: CDR1 SGHTA and CDR2 FQGNSA. The V end lost 8 bases, the J end lost 5 bases, and 9 bases lay between the germline ends.

This chain links TRBV4-1 with TRBJ2-4; D is undetermined. The J call may be in error: the DNA end matches TRBJ2-7 better. The germline V gene has CDR1 MGHRA and CDR2 YSYEKL. The CDR3 is 13 amino acids. The CDR3 DNA follows: TGCGCCAGCAGCCAAGATGATCCCCTCGAGCAGTACTTC. Its protein is CASSQDDPLEQYF.

The gene calls are TRBV7-9 and TRBJ2-3; D remains ambiguous. The CDR3 is made up of 13 amino acids. Germline assignment: CDR1 SEHNR and CDR2 FQNEAQ (reference sequence). The V end was cut by 1 base, the J end by 8 bases, with 10 bases between. CDR3 amino acids: CASSLERRGTQYF. In DNA, the CDR3 is TGTGCCAGCAGCTTAGAACGGCGCGGTACGCAGTATTTT.

J is TRBJ2-1 and V is TRBV6-1, with 8 nucleotides matching TRBD1. This CDR3 has 15 amino acids. With 8 bases clipped from V and 0 bases from J, the junction kept 6 bases outside the gene matches. Germline values: CDR1 MNHNS, CDR2 SASEGT. CDR3 sequence (DNA): TGTGCCAGCGACAGGGGCCTTAGCTCCTACAATGAGCAGTTCTTC. This encodes CASDRGLSSYNEQFF.

This clonotype was detected a few times. The rearrangement uses TRBV6-2 or TRBV6-3 and TRBJ2-7, with TRBD1 matching over 10 bases. This CDR3 contains 21 residues. Trimming removed 0 bases from V and 1 base from J; junction bases left unmatched: 18. The germline gives CDR1 MNHEY, CDR2 SVGEGT. CDR3 bases: TGTGCCAGCAGTTACTCGATAAAACGGGACAGGGGACACCTGTGGTCCTACGAGCAGTACTTC. Encoded protein: CASSYSIKRDRGHLWSYEQYF.

The chain couples TRBV12-3 or TRBV12-4 to TRBJ2-1; a possible D gene is TRBD1 (6 bases). The CDR3 is 17 amino acids. Trimming left V 5 bases short and J 0 bases short, with 17 bases between. The CDR3 sequence: CASSPFYRVNSYNEQFF. Written as DNA, the CDR3 is TGTGCCAGCAGTCCCTTCTACAGGGTCAACTCCTACAATGAGCAGTTCTTC.

This clonotype turned up a few times. V gene TRBV20-1 combines with J gene TRBJ1-2, with no clear D. The CDR3 covers 13 residues. Germline assignment: CDR1 DFQATT and CDR2 SNEGSKA (reference sequence). V was pared by 6 bases and J by 3 bases, with 14 bases between. The CDR3 DNA reads TGCAGTGCCCCTTCGGGGAGGGACTATGGCTACACCTTC. Translation gives CSAPSGRDYGYTF.

The sample holds a few counts of this clonotype. This chain connects TRBV7-2 to TRBJ2-1, with 11 bases aligning to TRBD2. The CDR3 is 18 amino acids. The V gene's germline CDR1 is SGHTA and CDR2 FQGNSA. V shed 2 bases, J shed 7 bases, and the junction held 13 bases outside the gene matches. Here the CDR3 reads CASSLRWASGGLWNEQFF. The CDR3 DNA sequence: TGTGCCAGCAGCTTACGTTGGGCTAGCGGGGGGCTTTGGAATGAGCAGTTCTTC.

This clonotype occurred a few times. The V and J genes are TRBV28 and TRBJ1-5; D uncertain. V lost 4 bases, J lost 4 bases, and 14 bases lay in between. The CDR3 spans 15 residues. The V gene's germline CDR1 is MDHEN and CDR2 SYDVKM. CDR3 region: CASSSDWEENQPQHF. The CDR3, as DNA: TGTGCCAGCAGTTCCGACTGGGAGGAAAATCAGCCCCAGCATTTT.